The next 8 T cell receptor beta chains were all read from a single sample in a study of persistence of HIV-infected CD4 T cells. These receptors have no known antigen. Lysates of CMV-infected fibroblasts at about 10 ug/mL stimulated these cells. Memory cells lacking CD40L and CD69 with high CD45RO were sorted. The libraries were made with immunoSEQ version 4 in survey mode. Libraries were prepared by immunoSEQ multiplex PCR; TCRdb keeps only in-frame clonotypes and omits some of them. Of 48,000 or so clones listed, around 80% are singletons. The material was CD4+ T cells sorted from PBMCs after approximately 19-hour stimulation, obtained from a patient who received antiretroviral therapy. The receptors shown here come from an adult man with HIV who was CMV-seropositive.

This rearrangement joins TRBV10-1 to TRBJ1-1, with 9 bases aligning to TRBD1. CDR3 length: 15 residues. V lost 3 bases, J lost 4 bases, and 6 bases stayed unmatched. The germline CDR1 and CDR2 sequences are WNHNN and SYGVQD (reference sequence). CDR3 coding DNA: TGCGCCAGCAGTGATACAGGGGGCTTGGGCACTGAAGCTTTCTTT. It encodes CASSDTGGLGTEAFF.

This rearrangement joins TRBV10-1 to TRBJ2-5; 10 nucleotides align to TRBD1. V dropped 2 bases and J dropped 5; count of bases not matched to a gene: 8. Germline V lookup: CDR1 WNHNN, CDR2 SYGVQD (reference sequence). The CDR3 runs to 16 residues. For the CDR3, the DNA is TGCGCCAGCAGTGAGACTAAGACAGGGGGCGCCGAGACCCAGTACTTC. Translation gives CASSETKTGGAETQYF.

The CDR3 is CASSRRLNTEAFF. The CDR3 DNA follows: TGTGCCAGCAGTAGGCGCCTGAACACTGAAGCTTTCTTT. This sequence joins TRBV27 and TRBJ1-1; D is ambiguous. The CDR3 contains 13 residues. Germline loops: CDR1 MNHEY, CDR2 SMNVEV (reference sequence). V was pared by 5 bases and J by 0 bases, with 7 bases between.

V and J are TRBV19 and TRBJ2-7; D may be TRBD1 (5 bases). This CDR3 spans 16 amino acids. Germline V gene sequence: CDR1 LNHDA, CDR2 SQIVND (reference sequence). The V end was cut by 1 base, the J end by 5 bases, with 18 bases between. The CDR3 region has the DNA TGTGCCAGTAGTATAGCGCTAGACAGTGCTCCTAACGAGCAGTACTTC. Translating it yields CASSIALDSAPNEQYF.

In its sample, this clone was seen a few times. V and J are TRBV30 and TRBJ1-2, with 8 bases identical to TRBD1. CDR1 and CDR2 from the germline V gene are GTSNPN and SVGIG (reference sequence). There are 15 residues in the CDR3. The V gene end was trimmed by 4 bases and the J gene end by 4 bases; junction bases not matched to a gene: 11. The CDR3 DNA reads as TGTGCCTGGAATCCGGACAGGGCAGAATTCTATGGCTACACCTTC. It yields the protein CAWNPDRAEFYGYTF.

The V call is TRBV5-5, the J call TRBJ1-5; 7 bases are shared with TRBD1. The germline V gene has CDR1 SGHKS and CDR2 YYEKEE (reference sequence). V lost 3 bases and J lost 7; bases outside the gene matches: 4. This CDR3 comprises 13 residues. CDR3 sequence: CASSSGGRQPQHF. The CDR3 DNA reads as TGTGCCAGCAGCTCAGGGGGTAGGCAGCCCCAGCATTTT.

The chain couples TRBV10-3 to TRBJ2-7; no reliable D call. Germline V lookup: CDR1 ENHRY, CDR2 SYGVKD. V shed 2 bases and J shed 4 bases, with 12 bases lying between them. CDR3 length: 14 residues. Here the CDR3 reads CAISEGPDLYEQYF. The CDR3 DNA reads TGTGCCATCAGTGAGGGACCAGATTTATACGAGCAGTACTTC.

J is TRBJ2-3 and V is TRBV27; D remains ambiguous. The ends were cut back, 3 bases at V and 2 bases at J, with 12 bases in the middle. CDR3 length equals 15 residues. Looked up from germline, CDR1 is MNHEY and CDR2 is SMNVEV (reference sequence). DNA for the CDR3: TGTGCCAGCAGTTTCGGACGGTGGGACACAGATACGCAGTATTTT. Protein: CASSFGRWDTDTQYF.